One sample yielded the 30 T cell receptor beta chains listed below, sequenced in a study of lymphopenia after photon versus proton radiotherapy. The protocol was immunoSEQ multiplex PCR, while the TCRdb copy is restricted to in-frame clones and leaves out a portion. Altogether about 45,000 clones are present, 85% to 90% being singletons, with the ten largest covering 2.2%. The source material was peripheral blood, sampled from a patient treated with photon-based radiotherapy. Receptor source: a middle-aged man with gastric cancer.

The chain couples TRBV6-6 to TRBJ1-2; D remains unclear. CDR1 MNHNY and CDR2 SVGAGI come from the germline V gene (reference sequence). The CDR3 covers 12 residues. V lost 5 bases and J 7 bases, leaving 11 bases between the germline ends. The CDR3 DNA follows: TGTGCCAGCAGTGCAAAACCGACTGGCTACACCTTC. Its translation is CASSAKPTGYTF.

This sequence joins TRBV6-1 and TRBJ1-1; D is unclear. Trimming took off 7 bases at V and 1 base at J, with 13 bases between the two ends. Per germline, CDR1 MNHNS and CDR2 SASEGT. This CDR3 comprises 14 residues. The CDR3 loop reads CASTPGAGNTEAFF. The CDR3, as DNA: TGTGCCAGCACTCCCGGTGCAGGGAACACTGAAGCTTTCTTT.

This clone has just a few counts. The V and J genes are TRBV18 and TRBJ1-3; D call uncertain. V gave up 6 bases and J gave up 0 bases, with 6 bases separating them. CDR1 is KGHSH, CDR2 LQKENI, per germline. The CDR3 contains 13 residues. The DNA for the CDR3 is TGTGCCAGCTCGCTTAACTCTGGAAACACCATATATTTT. Its protein is CASSLNSGNTIYF.

The rearrangement joins TRBV5-4 to TRBJ2-1, with D perhaps given as TRBD1 or TRBD2 (5 bases each). The V end was cut by 0 bases, the J end by 11 bases, with 15 bases between. The length of the CDR3 is 14 residues. Germline lookup yields CDR1 SGHNT and CDR2 YYREEE (reference sequence). CDR3 nucleotides: TGTGCCAGCAGCTTGGTAAGGGGAGAGGGAAAGCAGTTCTTC. This codes for CASSLVRGEGKQFF.

This clone is medium-sized by share. This sample also contains other DNA sequences that code for the same CDR3. The V gene is TRBV7-8, the J gene TRBJ2-7; D remains ambiguous. The CDR3 sequence is 13 residues long. Trimming left V 1 base short and J 2 bases short, with 6 bases between. The germline V gene encodes CDR1 SGHVS and CDR2 FQNEAQ. In nucleotides, the CDR3 is TGTGCCAGCAGCTTAGTGGCCGCCTACGAGCAGTACTTC. It translates to CASSLVAAYEQYF. The full variable domain, completed using reference TRBV7-8 and TRBJ2-7, is GAGVSQSPRYKVAKRGQDVALRCDPISGHVSLFWYQQALGQGPEFLTYFQNEAQLDKSGLPSDRFFAERPEGSVSTLKIQRTQQEDSAVYLCASSLVAAYEQYFGPGTRLTVT.

There are a few counts of this clone. The CDR3 region is CASSITTGTSDHGYTF. CDR3 DNA: TGTGCCAGCAGTATCACCACCGGGACTTCGGACCATGGCTACACCTTC. This chain connects TRBV11-2 to TRBJ1-2; D is possibly TRBD1 (5 bases). The germline V gene has CDR1 SGHAT and CDR2 FQNNGV. V lost 6 bases and J 6 bases, leaving 23 bases between the germline ends. This CDR3 has 16 amino acids. Using reference TRBV11-2 and TRBJ1-2 for the parts outside the CDR3, the full variable domain is EAGVAQSPRYKIIEKRQSVAFWCNPISGHATLYWYQQILGQGPKLLIQFQNNGVVDDSQLPKDRFSAERLKGVDSTLKIQPAKLEDSAVYLCASSITTGTSDHGYTFGSGTRLTVV.

The V call is TRBV2, the J call TRBJ1-5, with TRBD1 identical over 8 bases. From germline, CDR1 is SNHLY and CDR2 FYNNEI. The CDR3 runs to 16 residues. The V and J ends lost 4 bases and 2 bases, in that order; junction bases with no gene match: 7. DNA for the CDR3: TGTGCCAGCAGTGCAGACCAGGGGGCGCGCAATCAGCCCCAGCATTTT. Encoded protein: CASSADQGARNQPQHF.

The rearrangement links TRBV7-2 to TRBJ1-4, with D perhaps matching TRBD1 (5 bases). Germline V lookup: CDR1 SGHTA, CDR2 FQGNSA. V gave up 3 bases and J gave up 8 bases, with 10 bases separating them. The CDR3 is 13 residues long. The CDR3 reads CASSFGANEKLFF. The CDR3 DNA follows: TGTGCCAGCAGCTTCGGGGCAAACGAAAAACTGTTTTTT.

This chain uses TRBV6-1 with TRBJ1-3; no reliable D call. Deletions cut 2 bases from V and 8 bases from J, with 7 bases between. The CDR3 is made up of 12 amino acids. Germline assignment: CDR1 MNHNS and CDR2 SASEGT. CDR3 coding DNA: TGTGCCAGCAGTGAATTAGGAGACACCATATATTTT. This encodes CASSELGDTIYF.

This clone is a singleton in its sample. This specimen includes other DNA sequences encoding the same CDR3. The chain couples TRBV2 to TRBJ1-5, with D possibly TRBD1 on 5 matching bases. The CDR3 is 15 amino acids. Trimming removed 9 bases at V and 7 bases at J, with 22 bases between. CDR1 is SNHLY, CDR2 FYNNEI, per germline. The CDR3 loop reads CASRRVGLLTQPQHF. CDR3 bases: TGTGCCAGTAGAAGAGTGGGACTCCTAACACAGCCCCAGCATTTT.

This clone was counted once. The chain is built from TRBV7-3 and TRBJ2-5; 10 positions match TRBD1. After removal of 0 bases from V and 5 bases from J, the junction contained 6 bases not matched to a gene. The CDR3 consists of 16 residues. Per germline, CDR1 SGHTA and CDR2 FQGTGA. CDR3 nucleotide sequence: TGTGCCAGCAGCTTAACGCCCCCGGGACAGGGGGAGACCCAGTACTTC. Translated, it gives CASSLTPPGQGETQYF.

This chain connects TRBV15 to TRBJ1-6; D ambiguous. CDR1 LNHNV and CDR2 YYDKDF come from the germline V gene (reference sequence). The CDR3 runs to 14 residues. Trimming left V 5 bases short and J 10 bases short, with 15 bases between. CDR3 nucleotides: TGTGCCACCAGCGCCCCCGATGGCTACTCACCCCTCCACTTT. Translated: CATSAPDGYSPLHF.

The chain has TRBV9 and TRBJ2-5; weak D call: TRBD2 (6 bases). Deletions cut 1 base from V and 2 bases from J, with 9 bases between. Germline V gene lookup returns CDR1 SGDLS and CDR2 YYNGEE. The CDR3 is 14 amino acids. The CDR3 loop is CASSVTGRQETQYF. As DNA, the CDR3 is TGTGCCAGCAGCGTAACGGGGAGGCAAGAGACCCAGTACTTC.

The J gene is TRBJ2-2, the V gene TRBV9; D is perhaps TRBD1 or TRBD2 (6 bases each). V shed 0 bases and J shed 7 bases, with 13 bases lying between them. This CDR3 region has 15 residues. The V gene's germline CDR1 is SGDLS and CDR2 YYNGEE. CDR3 loop: CASSVVPGAVGELFF. The DNA of the CDR3 is TGTGCCAGCAGCGTAGTTCCGGGGGCGGTCGGGGAGCTGTTTTTT. Combining the CDR3 with reference TRBV9 and TRBJ2-2 gives the whole variable domain DSGVTQTPKHLITATGQRVTLRCSPRSGDLSVYWYQQSLDQGLQFLIQYYNGEERAKGNILERFSAQQFPDLHSELNLSSLELGDSALYFCASSVVPGAVGELFFGEGSRLTVL.

The chain is built from TRBV9 and TRBJ1-2; D is possibly TRBD1 (6 bases). The CDR3 consists of 14 residues. CDR1 SGDLS and CDR2 YYNGEE come from the germline V gene. Trimming left V 3 bases short and J 2 bases short, with 11 bases between. The CDR3: CASSAQGGNYGYTF. CDR3 nucleotide sequence: TGTGCCAGCAGCGCACAAGGGGGGAACTATGGCTACACCTTC.

In this sample, this clone turned up once. This chain uses TRBV6-5 with TRBJ2-1, with 8 bases lining up with TRBD2. Germline V gene data show CDR1 as MNHEY and CDR2 as SVGAGI. The CDR3 extends over 13 amino acids. V shed 8 bases and J 6 bases; nucleotides not matched to a gene: 6. The CDR3 sequence is CASGRGALNEQFF. The CDR3 nucleotides read TGTGCCAGCGGGCGGGGGGCTCTCAATGAGCAGTTCTTC.

The chain carries TRBV7-9 and TRBJ2-7, with D possibly called TRBD1 or TRBD2 (6 bases each). Trimming shortened V by 1 base and J by 6 bases, and 13 bases separated the two germline ends. CDR1 and CDR2 (germline): SEHNR, FQNEAQ (reference sequence). This CDR3 has 14 amino acids. Written as DNA, the CDR3 is TGTGCCAGCAGCTTAGAGGGGGGAATCTCCGAGCAGTACTTC. Protein sequence: CASSLEGGISEQYF.

J is TRBJ1-2 and V is TRBV7-9, with unresolved D. Germline V CDR1 and CDR2: SEHNR, FQNEAQ (reference sequence). V was trimmed by 5 bases and J by 0 bases, leaving 13 bases between them. This CDR3 contains 15 residues. CDR3 protein: CASSQADVANYGYTF. The CDR3 region has the DNA TGTGCCAGCAGCCAAGCGGACGTCGCTAACTATGGCTACACCTTC.

For the CDR3, the DNA is TGTGCCAGCAGCTTGGGAGGGAGCTCCTACGAGCAGTACTTC. It yields the protein CASSLGGSSYEQYF. This chain uses TRBV11-3 with TRBJ2-7; 7 positions match TRBD2. V gave up 3 bases and J gave up 0 bases; unmatched junction bases: 2. CDR3 size: 14 residues. CDR1 is SGHNT and CDR2 is YENEEA in the germline V gene.

The CDR3 sequence: CASSEQAVNQPQHF. In DNA, the CDR3 is TGTGCCAGCAGTGAACAGGCAGTCAATCAGCCCCAGCATTTT. The J gene is TRBJ1-5, the V gene TRBV6-1; the D is unclear. The CDR3 totals 14 residues. Trimming shortened V by 2 bases and J by 3 bases, and 8 bases separated the two germline ends. Germline V gives CDR1 MNHNS, CDR2 SASEGT.

The rearrangement joins TRBV28 to TRBJ2-7; D is perhaps TRBD2 (6 bases). Germline V lookup: CDR1 MDHEN, CDR2 SYDVKM. This CDR3 contains 12 residues. The V end was cut by 3 bases, the J end by 6 bases, with 9 bases between. The CDR3 region is CASSFRGSEQYF. Written as DNA, the CDR3 is TGTGCCAGCAGTTTTCGGGGGTCCGAGCAGTACTTC.

V gene TRBV7-9 combines with J gene TRBJ1-1, with D unresolved. V was shortened by 3 bases and J by 2 bases, with 7 bases between the two germline ends. The CDR3 spans 13 residues. Germline assignment: CDR1 SEHNR and CDR2 FQNEAQ (reference sequence). CDR3 sequence (DNA): TGTGCCAGCAGCTTTGAGGGTAACACTGAAGCTTTCTTT. This encodes CASSFEGNTEAFF.

The CDR3 loop reads CASKGGQKDDGYTF. DNA of the CDR3: TGTGCCAGCAAAGGGGGACAGAAGGATGATGGCTACACCTTC. The chain uses TRBV7-9 and TRBJ1-2; TRBD1 agrees at 7 bases. The germline V gene has CDR1 SEHNR and CDR2 FQNEAQ (reference sequence). This CDR3 has 14 residues. V dropped 7 bases and J dropped 6; count of bases not matched to a gene: 11. Full variable domain (outside the CDR3, taken from reference TRBV7-9 and TRBJ1-2): DTGVSQNPRHKITKRGQNVTFRCDPISEHNRLYWYRQTLGQGPEFLTYFQNEAQLEKSRLLSDRFSAERPKGSFSTLEIQRTEQGDSAMYLCASKGGQKDDGYTFGSGTRLTVV.

The CDR3 DNA sequence: TGTGCCAGCGGTCCGGGACAGGGCGTTATCACTGAAGCTTTCTTT. It yields the protein CASGPGQGVITEAFF. This chain joins TRBV5-4 and TRBJ1-1; TRBD1 matches 9 bases. Germline values: CDR1 SGHNT, CDR2 YYREEE (reference sequence). The CDR3 contains 15 residues. V shed 7 bases, J shed 4 bases, and the junction held 11 bases outside the gene matches.

This rearrangement joins TRBV5-4 to TRBJ2-3; a possible D gene is TRBD2 (7 bases). Trimming took off 4 bases at V and 4 bases at J, with 16 bases between the two ends. The CDR3 covers 15 residues. Germline CDR1 and CDR2: SGHNT and YYREEE (reference sequence). In DNA, the CDR3 is TGTGCCAGCAGCCCGGGGGGCGGGGTGGCAGATACGCAGTATTTT. The encoded protein is CASSPGGGVADTQYF. Using reference TRBV5-4 and TRBJ2-3 for the parts outside the CDR3, the full variable domain is ETGVTQSPTHLIKTRGQQVTLRCSSQSGHNTVSWYQQALGQGPQFIFQYYREEENGRGNFPPRFSGLQFPNYSSELNVNALELDDSALYLCASSPGGGVADTQYFGPGTRLTVL.

This sequence joins TRBV7-2 and TRBJ1-1; tentative D call: TRBD1 (5 bases). The CDR3 runs to 13 residues. Trimming stripped 5 bases from V and 3 bases from J, with 10 bases between. The germline CDR1 and CDR2 sequences are SGHTA and FQGNSA. DNA for the CDR3: TGTGCCAGCAGCGTGCAGGGTGACACTGAAGCTTTCTTT. Translating it yields CASSVQGDTEAFF.

A few counts support this clone. The chain is built from TRBV29-1 and TRBJ2-7; 9 bases are a match to TRBD1. CDR3 size: 12 residues. V trimming: 8 bases; J trimming: 5 bases; junction bases outside the gene matches: 7. Germline V gene data show CDR1 as SQVTM and CDR2 as ANQGSEA. The CDR3 DNA follows: TGCAGCTTCAACAGGGGGCCGAACGAGCAGTACTTC. Residues: CSFNRGPNEQYF.

The chain is built from TRBV2 and TRBJ1-6, with D possibly TRBD1 on 5 matching bases. The V gene's germline CDR1 is SNHLY and CDR2 FYNNEI. The V and J ends lost 8 bases and 2 bases respectively, with 19 bases between them. The CDR3 has 17 residues. Here the CDR3 DNA reads TGTGCCAGCCGGCTACGCAGGGAAGGGGCCTATAATTCACCCCTCCACTTT. Amino acid sequence: CASRLRREGAYNSPLHF.

The chain is built from TRBV7-9 and TRBJ1-1; TRBD1 is a possible D gene (6 bases). V was cut by 8 bases and J by 1 base, with 14 bases left in between. The length of the CDR3 is 14 residues. Looked up from germline, CDR1 is SEHNR and CDR2 is FQNEAQ (reference sequence). The DNA of the CDR3 is TGTGCCAGCTCCCCCGGGACACAGAACACTGAAGCTTTCTTT. It yields the protein CASSPGTQNTEAFF.

This chain connects TRBV11-3 to TRBJ2-7; D perhaps matches TRBD2 (6 bases). The V gene lost 2 bases and the J gene lost 7 bases, with 12 bases spanning the gap. Germline V lookup: CDR1 SGHNT, CDR2 YENEEA. The CDR3 contains 13 residues. Here the CDR3 DNA reads TGTGCCAGCAGCTTAAGTCGGGCGGGGGAGCAGTACTTC. Translated, it gives CASSLSRAGEQYF.